The 32 T cell receptor beta chains listed next were all sequenced from one sample in a study of blood T cell repertoires in COVID-19. Assay: immunoSEQ multiplex PCR; the TCRdb copy retains only in-frame clones and omits some. The profile covers fewer than 250,000 clones, with about 87% appearing a single time and roughly 3% taken by the ten largest. Sequences were obtained from peripheral blood. Receptors originate from a man aged 55 to 70 with acute or convalescent COVID-19.

The genes are TRBV30 and TRBJ1-2; tentative D call: TRBD1 (5 bases). Germline V gene sequence: CDR1 GTSNPN, CDR2 SVGIG (reference sequence). The CDR3 runs to 8 residues. Trimming shortened V by 5 bases and J by 12 bases, and 7 bases separated the two germline ends. In DNA, the CDR3 is TGTGCCTGGTCAGGGCACACCTTC. It codes for CAWSGHTF.

This chain connects TRBV11-2 to TRBJ2-7; 9 bases agree with TRBD2. The CDR3 contains 19 residues. V lost 1 base to trimming and J lost 4 bases; unmatched junction nucleotides: 17. Looked up from germline, CDR1 is SGHAT and CDR2 is FQNNGV. The CDR3 sequence is CASSLAGRASGALGYEQYF. In DNA, the CDR3 is TGTGCCAGCAGCTTAGCGGGAAGGGCTAGCGGGGCCCTTGGGTACGAGCAGTACTTC.

The genes are TRBV25-1 and TRBJ1-1, with 9 positions matching TRBD1. Trimming removed 9 bases from V and 6 bases from J; junction bases left unmatched: 11. The length of the CDR3 is 14 residues. The germline V gene encodes CDR1 MGHDK and CDR2 SYGVNS. The CDR3 DNA reads as TGTGCCAGTAGTCCCGGACAGGGGAGGGCTGAAGCTTTCTTT. Translated, it gives CASSPGQGRAEAFF.

The chain combines TRBV28 with TRBJ1-6; TRBD1 matches 7 bases. Germline V gene data show CDR1 as MDHEN and CDR2 as SYDVKM. The CDR3 consists of 16 residues. J gave up 3 bases and V 6 bases, and 8 bases lay outside the gene matches. The CDR3 bases are TGTGCCAGCAGACGTCTCGGGACAGACTATAATTCACCCCTCCACTTT. Its translation: CASRRLGTDYNSPLHF.

CDR3 nucleotides: TGTGCCAGCAGTTACTCACCAGGACTCAACACCGGGGAGCTGTTTTTT. Amino acid sequence: CASSYSPGLNTGELFF. This chain joins TRBV6-2 or TRBV6-3 and TRBJ2-2, with D maybe TRBD2 (5 bases). The V gene's germline CDR1 is MNHEY and CDR2 SVGEGT. V lost 0 bases to trimming and J lost 2 bases, with 10 bases between them. The length of the CDR3 is 16 residues.

The chain uses TRBV7-9 and TRBJ2-1; perhaps TRBD1 as D (8 bases). The V gene lost 5 bases and the J gene lost 3 bases, with 14 bases spanning the gap. This CDR3 region has 15 residues. The germline V gene has CDR1 SEHNR and CDR2 FQNEAQ (reference sequence). DNA of the CDR3: TGTGCCAGCAGCCTACAGGGGGGGATCTACAATGAGCAGTTCTTC. Its translation is CASSLQGGIYNEQFF.

V usage is TRBV30 and J usage is TRBJ1-6; no reliable D call. This CDR3 contains 16 residues. The V end lost 1 base, the J end lost 4 bases, and 14 bases lay between the germline ends. From germline, CDR1 is GTSNPN and CDR2 SVGIG (reference sequence). As DNA, the CDR3 is TGTGCCTGGAGTGGAAGTGGACCGGGGTATAATTCACCCCTCCACTTT. It encodes CAWSGSGPGYNSPLHF.

This rearrangement joins TRBV3-1 (or the pseudogene TRBV3-2) to TRBJ1-1; D possibly corresponds to TRBD1 (6 bases). This CDR3 has 13 amino acids. Trimming cost V 3 bases and J 3 bases, with 8 bases left between them. Germline V CDR1 and CDR2: LGHDT, YNNKEL (reference sequence). CDR3 in amino acids: CASSHPGDTEAFF. The CDR3 DNA is TGTGCCAGCAGCCATCCAGGGGACACTGAAGCTTTCTTT.

J is TRBJ1-2 and V is TRBV19; 7 bases agree with TRBD1. CDR1 is LNHDA, CDR2 SQIVND, per germline (reference sequence). The junction had 3 bases not matched to a gene; V was cut back by 4 bases and J by 7 bases. CDR3 length equals 12 residues. The DNA for the CDR3 is TGTGCCAGTAGTACCGGACAGGTTGGCTACACCTTC. It translates to CASSTGQVGYTF.

Concerning this clone itself: The junction and the germline gene differ at one end; a read error may be behind it. The chain is built from TRBV10-2 and TRBJ2-7, with D hard to call. The CDR3 consists of 12 residues. In germline, CDR1 is WSHSY, CDR2 SAAADI. The CDR3 loop is CASSDQVASPHF. The CDR3 DNA reads as TGCGCCAGCAGTGACCAGGTCGCATCTCCCCACTTC.

This sequence joins TRBV27 and TRBJ1-1; D is unclear. CDR1 and CDR2 from the germline V gene are MNHEY and SMNVEV (reference sequence). V was clipped by 8 bases and J by 7 bases, with 11 bases between them. This CDR3 is 11 amino acids long. CDR3 region: CASYSDGEAFF. CDR3 nucleotide sequence: TGTGCCAGCTATTCAGATGGTGAAGCTTTCTTT.

V gene TRBV7-2 combines with J gene TRBJ2-2; 7 bases are a match to TRBD1. CDR1 is SGHTA and CDR2 is FQGNSA in the germline V gene. The CDR3 totals 13 residues. V was pared by 5 bases and J by 7 bases, with 4 bases of the junction left unmatched. CDR3 sequence: CASSRGHGGELFF. The DNA for the CDR3 is TGTGCCAGCAGCAGGGGGCACGGCGGGGAGCTGTTTTTT. The full variable domain, in which reference TRBV7-2 and TRBJ2-2 provide the parts outside the CDR3, is GAGVSQSPSNKVTEKGKDVELRCDPISGHTALYWYRQSLGQGLEFLIYFQGNSAPDKSGLPSDRFSAERTGGSVSTLTIQRTQQEDSAVYLCASSRGHGGELFFGEGSRLTVL.

CDR3 nucleotides: TGTGCCAGCAGCTTCGGAGCTGGAGTGGAGACCCAGTACTTC. Protein product: CASSFGAGVETQYF. The V call is TRBV11-2, the J call TRBJ2-5; no firm D call. Germline V lookup: CDR1 SGHAT, CDR2 FQNNGV. Trimming took 3 bases from V and 5 from J, leaving 13 bases between them. The CDR3 length is 14 residues.

The CDR3 sequence is CASSLTPGQPQHF. The CDR3 DNA reads TGTGCCAGCAGTTTAACTCCGGGGCAGCCCCAGCATTTT. The chain links TRBV6-2 or TRBV6-3 to TRBJ1-5, with D unclear. Trimming removed 4 bases from V and 7 bases from J, with 11 bases in between. The CDR3 is made up of 13 amino acids. CDR1 and CDR2 (germline): MNHEY, SVGEGT.

This chain joins TRBV7-2 and TRBJ2-1; 9 positions agree with TRBD2. In germline, CDR1 is SGHTA, CDR2 FQGNSA. After removal of 1 base from V and 6 bases from J, the junction contained 7 bases not matched to a gene. The length of the CDR3 is 16 residues. CDR3 region: CASSLVGGGARNEQFF. The CDR3 coding sequence is TGTGCCAGCAGCTTAGTCGGCGGGGGGGCCCGCAATGAGCAGTTCTTC.

V usage is TRBV6-2 or TRBV6-3 and J usage is TRBJ2-7; maybe TRBD1 (6 bases). V was cut by 6 bases and J by 4 bases, with 16 bases left in between. The CDR3 covers 14 residues. Germline CDR1 and CDR2: MNHEY and SVGEGT. CDR3 loop: CASSDPGTTYEQYF. The CDR3 DNA reads as TGTGCCAGCAGCGACCCCGGGACAACATACGAGCAGTACTTC.

The DNA of the CDR3 is TGTGCCAGTAGTAGGCTAGCGGGAAACGCGAACACCGGGGAGCTGTTTTTT. Amino acids: CASSRLAGNANTGELFF. The rearrangement links TRBV19 to TRBJ2-2, with 9 bases identical to TRBD2. The CDR3 loop spans 17 amino acids. CDR1 LNHDA and CDR2 SQIVND come from the germline V gene (reference sequence). V was pared by 4 bases and J by 0 bases, with 6 bases of the junction left unmatched.

The CDR3 loop is CASSVIRGQETQYF. The DNA of the CDR3 is TGCGCCAGCAGTGTCATTAGGGGGCAAGAGACCCAGTACTTC. This chain joins TRBV10-2 and TRBJ2-5; a possible D gene is TRBD1 (6 bases). The ends were cut back, 4 bases at V and 2 bases at J, with 11 bases in the middle. The CDR3 extends over 14 amino acids. Germline-derived CDR1 and CDR2 are WSHSY and SAAADI.

This chain links TRBV4-2 with TRBJ2-3, with TRBD2 identical over 10 bases. V gave up 4 bases and J gave up 4 bases; unmatched junction bases: 11. The CDR3 is made up of 17 amino acids. Germline CDR1 is LGHNA and CDR2 is YNFKEQ. The CDR3 sequence is CASSREGSGGASDTQYF. The DNA of the CDR3 is TGTGCCAGCAGCCGGGAAGGAAGCGGGGGGGCCTCAGATACGCAGTATTTT.

This rearrangement joins TRBV5-1 to TRBJ2-6; 9 nucleotides match TRBD1. Germline lookup yields CDR1 SGHRS and CDR2 YFSETQ. V shed 3 bases, J shed 0 bases, and the junction held 7 bases outside the gene matches. The CDR3 length is 18 residues. The CDR3 region has the DNA TGCGCCAGCAGCTGGAAACAGGGGGCCGGCTCTGGGGCCAACGTCCTGACTTTC. Translating gives CASSWKQGAGSGANVLTF.

In this sample, this clone turned up a few times. Other DNA sequences within the sample encode an identical CDR3. The J gene is TRBJ1-5, the V gene TRBV18; D might be TRBD1 (6 bases). The germline V gene has CDR1 KGHSH and CDR2 LQKENI. This CDR3 is built from 14 residues. Trimming took off 2 bases at V and 2 bases at J, with 7 bases between the two ends. CDR3 protein: CASSPGGGNQPQHF. The CDR3 nucleotides are TGTGCCAGCTCACCAGGGGGCGGCAATCAGCCCCAGCATTTT.

This clone was seen a handful of times. The chain links TRBV27 to TRBJ1-5; D gene uncertain. V lost 4 bases and J lost 7, with 11 bases in between. The CDR3 contains 13 residues. Germline V gene lookup returns CDR1 MNHEY and CDR2 SMNVEV (reference sequence). In DNA, the CDR3 is TGTGCCAGCAGTTCGAGCACGGGGCAGCCCCAGCATTTT. Residues: CASSSSTGQPQHF.

The chain carries TRBV19 and TRBJ1-1, with a tentative D call TRBD1 (6 bases). The CDR3 loop spans 17 amino acids. Germline V gene lookup returns CDR1 LNHDA and CDR2 SQIVND (reference sequence). Trimming removed 9 bases at V and 0 bases at J, with 23 bases between. CDR3 amino acids: CARRGGGVRWVNTEAFF. The DNA for the CDR3 is TGTGCCAGGCGAGGGGGGGGCGTGCGCTGGGTGAACACTGAAGCTTTCTTT.

The chain joins TRBV19 to TRBJ1-5; 10 bases align to TRBD1. J was trimmed by 12 bases and V by 4 bases; bases with no gene match: 12. CDR1 is LNHDA, CDR2 SQIVND, per germline (reference sequence). This CDR3 has 15 amino acids. This CDR3 reads CASSRPGQGTPRQHF. CDR3 nucleotides: TGTGCCAGTAGTAGACCGGGACAGGGGACCCCACGCCAGCATTTT.

The chain is built from TRBV28 and TRBJ1-2; the D gene is possibly TRBD1 (6 bases). Trimming cost V 1 base and J 2 bases, with 8 bases left between them. The CDR3 loop spans 14 amino acids. From germline, CDR1 is MDHEN and CDR2 SYDVKM. The CDR3 protein is CASSLLQGNYGYTF. The CDR3 DNA sequence: TGTGCCAGCAGTTTATTGCAGGGGAACTATGGCTACACCTTC.

This rearrangement joins TRBV6-2 or TRBV6-3 to TRBJ2-5; tentatively, D is TRBD2 (6 bases). The CDR3 consists of 11 residues. Trimming removed 6 bases from V and 9 bases from J, with 11 bases in between. Germline V CDR1 and CDR2: MNHEY, SVGEGT. As DNA, the CDR3 is TGTGCCAGCAGCCAAGGCGGGGCCCAGTACTTC. It yields the protein CASSQGGAQYF.

The rearrangement links TRBV11-2 to TRBJ1-4; TRBD1 matches at 10 bases. The CDR3 runs 14 residues. With V trimmed by 5 bases and J by 10 bases, 7 bases remained unmatched. Per the germline V gene, CDR1 is SGHAT and CDR2 is FQNNGV. In nucleotides, the CDR3 is TGTGCCAGCAGCCCCCGGACAGGGGGGGCAAAACTGTTTTTT. Its protein is CASSPRTGGAKLFF.

This chain connects TRBV7-2 to TRBJ2-5, with D perhaps TRBD2 (6 bases). Trimming shortened V by 6 bases and J by 4 bases, and 18 bases separated the two germline ends. Per the germline V gene, CDR1 is SGHTA and CDR2 is FQGNSA. The CDR3 is 15 residues long. This CDR3 is CASSLAWRGGETQYF. The CDR3 DNA is TGTGCCAGCAGTCTGGCATGGAGGGGCGGAGAGACCCAGTACTTC.

This clone was recorded once. CDR3 DNA sequence: TGTGCCAGCAGCTTAATCTCCTCATTCCTCTACTCTGGAAACACCATATATTTT. It specifies CASSLISSFLYSGNTIYF. The V call is TRBV7-2, the J call TRBJ1-3; no firm D call. V lost 2 bases to trimming and J lost 0 bases, with 17 bases between them. Germline-derived CDR1 and CDR2 are SGHTA and FQGNSA. The CDR3 is 18 amino acids.

This chain links TRBV7-9 with TRBJ1-4; D might be TRBD1 (5 bases). The CDR3 covers 13 residues. The V end was cut by 5 bases, the J end by 11 bases, with 15 bases between. CDR1 and CDR2 (germline): SEHNR, FQNEAQ (reference sequence). The CDR3 spells CASSPVGGEKLFF. CDR3 bases: TGTGCCAGCAGCCCAGTGGGGGGGGAGAAACTGTTTTTT.

The chain joins TRBV19 to TRBJ1-6; weak D call: TRBD1 (6 bases). The CDR3 contains 14 residues. In germline, CDR1 is LNHDA, CDR2 SQIVND (reference sequence). Trimming removed 3 bases from V and 8 bases from J, with 11 bases in between. DNA for the CDR3: TGTGCCAGTAGTATCGCAGGGGAGTATTCACCCCTCCACTTT. It translates to CASSIAGEYSPLHF.

The chain employs TRBV5-1 and TRBJ2-1; a possible D gene is TRBD2 (6 bases). The germline V gene has CDR1 SGHRS and CDR2 YFSETQ. Trimming stripped 0 bases from V and 7 bases from J, with 14 bases between. This CDR3 is 15 amino acids long. As DNA, the CDR3 is TGCGCCAGCAGCTTGGCCGGAGCAGGGAGGAATGAGCAGTTCTTC. Translation gives CASSLAGAGRNEQFF.